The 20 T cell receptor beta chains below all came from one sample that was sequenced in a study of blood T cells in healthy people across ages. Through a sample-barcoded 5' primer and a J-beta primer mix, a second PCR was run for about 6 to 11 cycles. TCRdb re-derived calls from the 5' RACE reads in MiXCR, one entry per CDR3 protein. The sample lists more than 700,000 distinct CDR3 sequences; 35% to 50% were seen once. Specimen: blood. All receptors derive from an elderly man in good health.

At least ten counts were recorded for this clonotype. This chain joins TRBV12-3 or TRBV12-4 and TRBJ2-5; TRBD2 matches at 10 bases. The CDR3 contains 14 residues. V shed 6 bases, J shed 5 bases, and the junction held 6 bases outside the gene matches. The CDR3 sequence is CASRQAGGLETQYF. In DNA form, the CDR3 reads TGTGCCAGCAGGCAAGCGGGAGGGCTTGAGACCCAGTACTTC.

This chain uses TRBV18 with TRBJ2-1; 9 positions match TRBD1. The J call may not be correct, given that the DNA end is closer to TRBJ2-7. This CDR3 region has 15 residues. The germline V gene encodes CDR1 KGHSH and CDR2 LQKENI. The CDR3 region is CASSPLRTGDNEQYF. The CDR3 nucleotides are TGTGCCAGCTCACCACTAAGGACAGGGGACAATGAGCAGTACTTC.

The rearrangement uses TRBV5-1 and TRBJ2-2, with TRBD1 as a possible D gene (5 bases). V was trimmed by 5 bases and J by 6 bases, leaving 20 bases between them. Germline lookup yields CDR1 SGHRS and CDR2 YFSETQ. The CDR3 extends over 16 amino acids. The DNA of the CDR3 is TGCGCCAGCAGTAAGGATGGCAGGGAAAGTTCCGGGGAGCTGTTTTTT. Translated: CASSKDGRESSGELFF.

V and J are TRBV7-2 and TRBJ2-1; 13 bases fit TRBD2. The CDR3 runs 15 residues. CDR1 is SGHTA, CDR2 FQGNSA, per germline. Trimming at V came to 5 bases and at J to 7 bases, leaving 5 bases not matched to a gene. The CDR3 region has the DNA TGTGCCAGCAGCCGGACTAGCGGGAGTGAGAATGAGCAGTTCTTC. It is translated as CASSRTSGSENEQFF.

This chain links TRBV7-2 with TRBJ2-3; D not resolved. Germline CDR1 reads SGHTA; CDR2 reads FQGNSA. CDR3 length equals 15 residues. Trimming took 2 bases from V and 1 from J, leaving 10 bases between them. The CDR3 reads CASSLSQSGTDTQYF. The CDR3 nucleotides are TGTGCCAGCAGCTTAAGTCAATCCGGCACAGATACGCAGTATTTT.

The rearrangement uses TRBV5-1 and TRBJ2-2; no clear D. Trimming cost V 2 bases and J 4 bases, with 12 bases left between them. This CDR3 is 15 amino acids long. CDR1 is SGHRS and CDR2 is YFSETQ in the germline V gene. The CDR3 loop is CASSFTQPSTGELFF. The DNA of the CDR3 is TGCGCCAGCAGCTTCACACAGCCCAGCACCGGGGAGCTGTTTTTT. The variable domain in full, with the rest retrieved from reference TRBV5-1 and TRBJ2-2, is KAGVTQTPRYLIKTRGQQVTLSCSPISGHRSVSWYQQTPGQGLQFLFEYFSETQRNKGNFPGRFSGRQFSNSRSEMNVSTLELGDSALYLCASSFTQPSTGELFFGEGSRLTVL.

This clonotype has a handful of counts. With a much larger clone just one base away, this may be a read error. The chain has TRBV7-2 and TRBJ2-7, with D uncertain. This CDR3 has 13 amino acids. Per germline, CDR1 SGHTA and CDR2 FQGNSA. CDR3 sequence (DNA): TGTGCCAGCAGCGTAGCCCCTATCTACGAGCAGTACTTC. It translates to CASSVAPIYEQYF.

The CDR3 sequence: CASSPRDARRDGYTF. The DNA of the CDR3 is TGTGCCAGCAGCCCCAGGGACGCCAGAAGGGATGGCTACACCTTC. The chain combines TRBV11-3 with TRBJ1-2, with D tentatively TRBD1 (5 bases). There are 15 residues in the CDR3. The V and J ends lost 5 bases and 6 bases respectively, with 19 bases between them. From germline, CDR1 is SGHNT and CDR2 YENEEA.

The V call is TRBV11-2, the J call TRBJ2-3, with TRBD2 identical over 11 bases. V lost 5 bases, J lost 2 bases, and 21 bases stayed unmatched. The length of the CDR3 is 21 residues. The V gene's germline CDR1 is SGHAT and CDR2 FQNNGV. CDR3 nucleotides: TGTGCCAGCAGCCGTCAGCCTACCGGGACTAGCGGACGAGGCCCCACAGATACGCAGTATTTT. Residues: CASSRQPTGTSGRGPTDTQYF.

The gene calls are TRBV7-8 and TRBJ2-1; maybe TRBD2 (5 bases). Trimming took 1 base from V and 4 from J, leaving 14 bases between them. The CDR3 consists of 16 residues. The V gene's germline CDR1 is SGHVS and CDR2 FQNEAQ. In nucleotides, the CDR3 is TGTGCCAGCAGCTTAGTAGGCGGGCGACAATACAATGAGCAGTTCTTC. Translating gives CASSLVGGRQYNEQFF.

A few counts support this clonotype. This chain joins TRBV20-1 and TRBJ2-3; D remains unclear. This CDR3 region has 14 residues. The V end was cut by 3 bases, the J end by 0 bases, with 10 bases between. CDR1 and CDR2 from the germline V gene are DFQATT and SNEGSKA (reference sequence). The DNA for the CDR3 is TGCAGTGCTAGGCCTTTCCCAAGCACAGATACGCAGTATTTT. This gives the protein CSARPFPSTDTQYF.

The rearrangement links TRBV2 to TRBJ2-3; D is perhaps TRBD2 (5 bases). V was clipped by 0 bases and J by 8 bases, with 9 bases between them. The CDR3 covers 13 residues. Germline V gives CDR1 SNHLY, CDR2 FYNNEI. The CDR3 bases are TGTGCCAGCAGTGAAGCAGTTGCGGGTACGCAGTATTTT. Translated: CASSEAVAGTQYF.

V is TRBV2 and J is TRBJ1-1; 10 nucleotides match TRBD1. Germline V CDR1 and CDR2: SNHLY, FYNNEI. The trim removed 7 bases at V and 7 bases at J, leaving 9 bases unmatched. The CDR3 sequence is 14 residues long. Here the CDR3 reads CASIRQGAGGEAFF. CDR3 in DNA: TGTGCCAGCATCAGACAGGGGGCGGGAGGTGAAGCTTTCTTT.

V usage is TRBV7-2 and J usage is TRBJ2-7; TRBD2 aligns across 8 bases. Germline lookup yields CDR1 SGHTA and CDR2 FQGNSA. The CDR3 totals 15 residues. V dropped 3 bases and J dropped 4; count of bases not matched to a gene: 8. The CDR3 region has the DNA TGTGCCAGCAGCTTCTCGGGAGGGCCAGGATACGAGCAGTACTTC. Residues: CASSFSGGPGYEQYF.

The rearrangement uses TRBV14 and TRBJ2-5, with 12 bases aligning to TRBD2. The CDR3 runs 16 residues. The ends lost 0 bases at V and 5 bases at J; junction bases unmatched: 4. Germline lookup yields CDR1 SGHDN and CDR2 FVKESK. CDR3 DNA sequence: TGTGCCAGCAGCCAAGAAACGACTAGCGGGAGTGAGACCCAGTACTTC. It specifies CASSQETTSGSETQYF. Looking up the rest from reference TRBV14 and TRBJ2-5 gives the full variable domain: EAGVTQFPSHSVIEKGQTVTLRCDPISGHDNLYWYRRVMGKEIKFLLHFVKESKQDESGMPNNRFLAERTGGTYSTLKVQPAELEDSGVYFCASSQETTSGSETQYFGPGTRLLVL.

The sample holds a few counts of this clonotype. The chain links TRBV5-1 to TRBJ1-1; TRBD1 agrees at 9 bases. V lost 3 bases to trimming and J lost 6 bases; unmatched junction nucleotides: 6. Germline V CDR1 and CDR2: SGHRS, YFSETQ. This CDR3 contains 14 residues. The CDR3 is CASSSGTGYAEAFF. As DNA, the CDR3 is TGCGCCAGCAGCTCCGGGACAGGGTACGCTGAAGCTTTCTTT.

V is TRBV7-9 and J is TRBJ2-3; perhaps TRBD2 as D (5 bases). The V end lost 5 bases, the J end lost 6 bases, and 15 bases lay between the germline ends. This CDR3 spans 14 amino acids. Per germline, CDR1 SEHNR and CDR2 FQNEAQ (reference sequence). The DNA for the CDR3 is TGTGCCAGCAGCCCCTGGACCGGCGGGGATACGCAGTATTTT. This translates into CASSPWTGGDTQYF. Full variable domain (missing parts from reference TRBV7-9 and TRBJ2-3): DTGVSQNPRHKITKRGQNVTFRCDPISEHNRLYWYRQTLGQGPEFLTYFQNEAQLEKSRLLSDRFSAERPKGSFSTLEIQRTEQGDSAMYLCASSPWTGGDTQYFGPGTRLTVL.

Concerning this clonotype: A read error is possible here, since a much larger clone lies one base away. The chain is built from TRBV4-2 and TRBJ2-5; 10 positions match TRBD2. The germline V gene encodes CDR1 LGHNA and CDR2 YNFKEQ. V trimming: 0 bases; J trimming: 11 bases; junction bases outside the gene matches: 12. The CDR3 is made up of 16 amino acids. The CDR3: CASSQEELAGYNEQYF. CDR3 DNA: TGTGCCAGCAGCCAAGAAGAACTAGCGGGATACAATGAGCAGTACTTC.

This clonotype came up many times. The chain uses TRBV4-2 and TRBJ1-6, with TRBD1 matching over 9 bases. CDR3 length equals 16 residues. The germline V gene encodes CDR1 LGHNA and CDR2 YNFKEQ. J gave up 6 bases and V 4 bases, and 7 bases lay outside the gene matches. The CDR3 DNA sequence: TGTGCCAGCAGCCGATTACAGGGGGCCTCTAATTCACCCCTCCACTTT. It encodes CASSRLQGASNSPLHF.

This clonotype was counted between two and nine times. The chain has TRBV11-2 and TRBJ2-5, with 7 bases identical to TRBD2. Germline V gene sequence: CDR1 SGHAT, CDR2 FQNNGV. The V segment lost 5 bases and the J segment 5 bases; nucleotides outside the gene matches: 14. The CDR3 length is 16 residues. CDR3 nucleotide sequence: TGTGCCAGCAGCGCGGGGGTCCAGGGCTCGGGTGAGACCCAGTACTTC. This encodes CASSAGVQGSGETQYF.